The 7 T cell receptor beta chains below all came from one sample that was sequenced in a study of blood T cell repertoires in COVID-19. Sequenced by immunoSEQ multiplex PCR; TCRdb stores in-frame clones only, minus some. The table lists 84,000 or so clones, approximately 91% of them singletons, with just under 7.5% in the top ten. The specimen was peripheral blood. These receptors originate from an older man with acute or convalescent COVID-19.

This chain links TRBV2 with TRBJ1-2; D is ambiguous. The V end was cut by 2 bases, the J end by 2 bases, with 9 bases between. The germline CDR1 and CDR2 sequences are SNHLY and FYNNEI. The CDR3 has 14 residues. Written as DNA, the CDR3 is TGTGCCAGCAGTGAATCGTCGGTAAACTATGGCTACACCTTC. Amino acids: CASSESSVNYGYTF.

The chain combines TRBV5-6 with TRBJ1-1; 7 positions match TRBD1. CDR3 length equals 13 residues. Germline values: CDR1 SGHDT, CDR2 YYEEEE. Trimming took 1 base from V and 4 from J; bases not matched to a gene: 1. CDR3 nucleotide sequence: TGTGCCAGCAGCTTGCACAGGGGCACTGAAGCTTTCTTT. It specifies CASSLHRGTEAFF. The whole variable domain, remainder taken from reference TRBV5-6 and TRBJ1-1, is DAGVTQSPTHLIKTRGQQVTLRCSPKSGHDTVSWYQQALGQGPQFIFQYYEEEERQRGNFPDRFSGHQFPNYSSELNVNALLLGDSALYLCASSLHRGTEAFFGQGTRLTVV.

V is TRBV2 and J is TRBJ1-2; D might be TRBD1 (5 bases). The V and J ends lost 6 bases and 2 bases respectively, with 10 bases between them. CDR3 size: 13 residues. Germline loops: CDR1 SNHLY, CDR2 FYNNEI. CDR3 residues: CASRRPGNYGYTF. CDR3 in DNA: TGTGCCAGCAGGAGACCAGGGAACTATGGCTACACCTTC.

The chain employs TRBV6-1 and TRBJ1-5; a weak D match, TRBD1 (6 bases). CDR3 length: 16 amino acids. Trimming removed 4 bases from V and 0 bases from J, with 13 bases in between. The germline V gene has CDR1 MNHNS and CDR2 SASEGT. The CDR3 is CASSAPRGNSNQPQHF. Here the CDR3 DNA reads TGTGCCAGCAGTGCACCCAGGGGAAATAGCAATCAGCCCCAGCATTTT.

CDR3 region: CASSPPGTRNEQFF. DNA for the CDR3: TGTGCCAGCAGCCCCCCGGGGACTCGCAATGAGCAGTTCTTC. The V call is TRBV7-2, the J call TRBJ2-1, with D tentatively TRBD2 (6 bases). This CDR3 is built from 14 residues. The V end lost 5 bases, the J end lost 6 bases, and 14 bases lay between the germline ends. CDR1 and CDR2 from the germline V gene are SGHTA and FQGNSA.

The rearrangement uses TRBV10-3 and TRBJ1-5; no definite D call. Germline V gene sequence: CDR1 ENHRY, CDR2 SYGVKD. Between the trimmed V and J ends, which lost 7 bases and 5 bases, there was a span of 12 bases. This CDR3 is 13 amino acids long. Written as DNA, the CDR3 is TGTGCCATCACCCCCAACATTGATCAGCCCCAGCATTTT. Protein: CAITPNIDQPQHF.

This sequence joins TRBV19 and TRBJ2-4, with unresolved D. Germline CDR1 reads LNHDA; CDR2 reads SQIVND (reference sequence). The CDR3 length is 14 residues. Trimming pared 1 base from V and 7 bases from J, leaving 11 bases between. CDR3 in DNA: TGTGCCAGTAGTATAGGGTCCGGGTGGAACATTCAGTACTTC. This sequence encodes CASSIGSGWNIQYF. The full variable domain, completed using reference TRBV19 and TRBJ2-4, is DGGITQSPKYLFRKEGQNVTLSCEQNLNHDAMYWYRQDPGQGLRLIYYSQIVNDFQKGDIAEGYSVSREKKESFPLTVTSAQKNPTAFYLCASSIGSGWNIQYFGAGTRLSVL.